The following is a TCR beta chain sequence with its context. Its antigen is not known. Trimming took 3 bases from V and 7 from J; bases not matched to a gene: 11. Looked up from germline, CDR1 is SGHRS and CDR2 is YFSETQ. The CDR3 has 16 amino acids. Naive CD8 isolation took CD45RO-negative cells positively selected for CCR7 and excluded terminally differentiated effector memory CD45RA+ cells. The healthy adult donors were HIV-negative and reported no recent acute infections or vaccinations. This table comes from immunoSEQ multiplex PCR, and its TCRdb copy is limited to in-frame clones, with some not included. This table has 630,000 or so clones, about 98% appearing once. This sample was included in a study of shared clonotypes between healthy human individuals. As for the study in general: Three plates each covered CD4 naive and memory; CD8 naive two, CD8 memory one.

Study results and caveats: Lower generation probabilities were found for non-shared clonotypes than for those shared by all four donors. Naive CD4 clonotypes overlapped across several donors at about 5%.

The genes are TRBV5-1 and TRBJ2-1, with 9 bases fitting TRBD1. Input material: naive CD8+ T cells sorted from blood. The TCR comes from a man aged 30 to 45 in good health. CDR3 in DNA: TGCGCCAGCAGCTCAAAATTGGGGGACAGGGAGAATGAGCAGTTCTTC. The encoded protein is CASSSKLGDRENEQFF.